This T cell receptor (beta chain) was observed in a study of beta chain features in type 1 diabetes. Isolated RNA was reverse transcribed in full, so expressed TCRB transcripts were sequenced. The method was immunoSEQ multiplex PCR; TCRdb's version includes in-frame clones alone and lacks a portion of them. The sample lists hundreds of thousands of clones; over 12% were seen once. The study, taken as a whole, reports: PCR might preferentially amplify shorter templates, equally in patients and controls. Insertions at VDJ junctions were less frequent in type 1 diabetes patients. These patients also deleted more nucleotides at the same junctions. Type 1 diabetes patients had moderately but significantly shorter TCRB CDR3s in all four CD4+ subsets.

For this clone: Antigen specificity is unknown.

The germline V and J ends were trimmed by 3 bases and 0 bases, with 18 bases remaining between them. Germline V gene sequence: CDR1 KGHSH, CDR2 LQKENI. The CDR3 totals 18 residues. Source material: naive CD4+ T cells from blood. The clonotype was recovered from a young man with type 1 diabetes. The rearrangement joins TRBV18 to TRBJ1-5, with D perhaps TRBD1 (6 bases). For the CDR3, the DNA is TGTGCCAGCTCACCGGAACCTGCGGACAGATATAGCAATCAGCCCCAGCATTTT. Its protein is CASSPEPADRYSNQPQHF.